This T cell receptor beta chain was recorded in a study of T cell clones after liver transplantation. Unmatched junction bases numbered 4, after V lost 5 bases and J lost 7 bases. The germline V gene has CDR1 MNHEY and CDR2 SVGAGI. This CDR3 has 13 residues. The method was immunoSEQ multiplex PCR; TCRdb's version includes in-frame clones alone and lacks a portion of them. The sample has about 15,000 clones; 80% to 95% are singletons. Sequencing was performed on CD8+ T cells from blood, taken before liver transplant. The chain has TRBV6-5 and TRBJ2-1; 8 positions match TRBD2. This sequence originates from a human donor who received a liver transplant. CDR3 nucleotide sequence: TGTGCCAGCAGTGTGGGGACTAGTAATGAGCAGTTCTTC. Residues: CASSVGTSNEQFF.